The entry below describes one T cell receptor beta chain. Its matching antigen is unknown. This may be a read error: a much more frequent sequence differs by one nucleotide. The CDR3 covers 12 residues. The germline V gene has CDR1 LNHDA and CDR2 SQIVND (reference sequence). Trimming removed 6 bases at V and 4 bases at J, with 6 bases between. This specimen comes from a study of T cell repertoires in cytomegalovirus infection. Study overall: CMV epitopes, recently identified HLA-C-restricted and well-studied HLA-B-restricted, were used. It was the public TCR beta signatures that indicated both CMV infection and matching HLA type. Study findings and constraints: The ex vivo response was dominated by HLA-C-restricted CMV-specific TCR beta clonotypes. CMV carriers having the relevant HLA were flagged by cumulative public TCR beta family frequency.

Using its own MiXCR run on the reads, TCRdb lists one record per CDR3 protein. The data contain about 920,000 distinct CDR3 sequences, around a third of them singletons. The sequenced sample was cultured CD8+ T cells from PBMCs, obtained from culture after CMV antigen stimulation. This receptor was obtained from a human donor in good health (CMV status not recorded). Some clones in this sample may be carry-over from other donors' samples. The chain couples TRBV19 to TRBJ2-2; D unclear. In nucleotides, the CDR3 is TGTGCCAGTAGGTGGGCCACCGGGGAGCTGTTTTTT. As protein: CASRWATGELFF.